The rows below give T cell receptor beta chains drawn from one sample of a study of CD4 T cells in relation to SARS-CoV-2 and coronaviruses. The repertoire was sequenced with immunoSEQ multiplex PCR; TCRdb's copy has only in-frame clones and lacks some. The table lists 15,000 to 25,000 clones, around 80% of them singletons. The antigens these receptors bind are not known. The sample taken for sequencing was CD4+ T cells from PBMCs, cultured in vitro. These receptors originate from a human donor in good health. CDR3s include the opening cysteine and the closing phenylalanine or tryptophan. D genes are given only for firm matches. A row's size may be missing; if present it is once, few, many or a size class.

D gene	clone size	V gene	CDR3 length	J gene	CDR3 DNA	CDR3 protein
TRBD1	.	TRBV29-1	13	TRBJ2-7	TGCAGCGTCCGACAGGGTACGTCCTCCGAGCAGTACTTC	CSVRQGTSSEQYF
.	.	TRBV5-1	15	TRBJ2-1	TGCGCCAGCAGCTTGGCGCAGAGCTCCTACAATGAGCAGTTCTTC	CASSLAQSSYNEQFF
.	.	TRBV5-1	13	TRBJ1-1	TGCGCCAGCAGCTCGTCCCCTAACACTGAAGCTTTCTTT	CASSSSPNTEAFF
.	.	TRBV5-6	14	TRBJ2-5	TGTGCCAGCAGCTTGGCTACGGGCCAAGAGACCCAGTACTTC	CASSLATGQETQYF
.	.	TRBV19	14	TRBJ1-4	TGTGCCAGTAGAAGAGACAGGTTATCTGAAAAACTGTTTTTT	CASRRDRLSEKLFF
.	once	TRBV13	17	TRBJ2-7	TGTGCCAGCAGCTTTGGAATACGAAGGTCGGGCACCTACGAGCAGTACTTC	CASSFGIRRSGTYEQYF
TRBD2	.	TRBV19	15	TRBJ2-7	TGTGCCAGTAGCCCTAGCGGGAGAATTCTCTACGAGCAGTACTTC	CASSPSGRILYEQYF
TRBD2	.	TRBV7-3	17	TRBJ2-2	TGTGCCAGCAGCTCAGGGACTAGCGGGACTAACACCGGGGAGCTGTTTTTT	CASSSGTSGTNTGELFF
.	.	TRBV3-1/TRBV3-2	12	TRBJ1-3	TGTGCCAGCAGCCAAGAGGGGAACACCATATATTTT	CASSQEGNTIYF
.	.	TRBV7-2	13	TRBJ2-7	TGTGCCAGCAGCATTGACCGGAGGTACGAGCAGTACTTC	CASSIDRRYEQYF
.	.	TRBV5-1	14	TRBJ2-3	TGCGCCAGCAGCCGAGACCCAAGCACAGATACGCAGTATTTT	CASSRDPSTDTQYF
TRBD1	.	TRBV30	13	TRBJ2-3	TGTGCCTTTGGACAGGGAAGCACAGATACGCAGTATTTT	CAFGQGSTDTQYF
.	few	TRBV5-1	13	TRBJ2-2	TGCGCCAGCAGCTACCGTCCGACCGGGGAGCTGTTTTTT	CASSYRPTGELFF
.	.	TRBV15	13	TRBJ1-2	TGTGCCACCAGCAAGCCACCGAACTATGGCTACACCTTC	CATSKPPNYGYTF
.	once	TRBV7-9	16	TRBJ1-3	TGTGCCAGCAGCTCCCCTCGGGGGTCGGCTGGAAACACCATATATTTT	CASSSPRGSAGNTIYF
.	few	TRBV6-5	14	TRBJ1-1	TGTGCCAGCAGAAAGGTTAATTATTACACTGAAGCTTTCTTT	CASRKVNYYTEAFF
.	.	TRBV28	15	TRBJ2-3	TGTGCCAGCAGTTCTCCGGGACTTGGAACAGATACGCAGTATTTT	CASSSPGLGTDTQYF
TRBD2	.	TRBV29-1	14	TRBJ2-2	TGCAGCGCTGTAGGGACTAGGACGGGCGGGGAGCTGTTTTTT	CSAVGTRTGGELFF
TRBD1	.	TRBV30	14	TRBJ2-1	TGTGCCTGGAGGCGACAGGGGCGCCACAATGAGCAGTTCTTC	CAWRRQGRHNEQFF
.	.	TRBV10-3	17	TRBJ2-3	TGTGCCATCAGTGGGACCGGGACCCTTTCAATTTTAGATACGCAGTATTTT	CAISGTGTLSILDTQYF
.	few	TRBV6-5	14	TRBJ2-1	TGTGCCAGCAGGCCCGCAGCTACCTACAATGAGCAGTTCTTC	CASRPAATYNEQFF
.	.	TRBV11-3	14	TRBJ2-7	TGTGCCAGCAGCTTCGACGGACTGGGGGGCGAGCAGTACTTC	CASSFDGLGGEQYF
TRBD2	.	TRBV2	15	TRBJ2-1	TGTGCCAGCAATCAGGGGCGGGGGGCTTACAATGAGCAGTTCTTC	CASNQGRGAYNEQFF
TRBD2	.	TRBV5-1	15	TRBJ2-3	TGCGCCAGCAGCTTGGAAGGCGGGGGGACAGATACGCAGTATTTT	CASSLEGGGTDTQYF
.	.	TRBV5-1	15	TRBJ2-2	TGCGCCAGTCGGGGGCAGGATCTGACAACCGGGGAGCTGTTTTTT	CASRGQDLTTGELFF
TRBD2	.	TRBV7-6	16	TRBJ2-7	TGTGCCAGCAGCTTAGAATCGGCGGGAGGGCCCGGCGAGCAGTACTTC	CASSLESAGGPGEQYF
TRBD1	.	TRBV29-1	17	TRBJ1-2	TGCAGCGTTGAGGATGCCGGGACAGGGAATGTGGGGTATGGCTACACCTTC	CSVEDAGTGNVGYGYTF
TRBD1	few	TRBV7-2	15	TRBJ1-6	TGTGCCAGCAGCTTGGACAGGGGGACAAATTCACCCCTCCACTTT	CASSLDRGTNSPLHF
.	.	TRBV12-3/TRBV12-4	12	TRBJ2-7	TGTGCCAGCACCCGGGATTCCTACGAGCAGTACTTC	CASTRDSYEQYF
.	.	TRBV3-1/TRBV3-2	13	TRBJ1-5	TGTGCCAGCAGCCAAGATCTACGGCAGCCCCAGCATTTT	CASSQDLRQPQHF
.	.	TRBV27	14	TRBJ1-4	TGTGCCAGCAGTTCGAGACAGGCCCCCGGAAAACTGTTTTTT	CASSSRQAPGKLFF
TRBD2	once	TRBV5-1	15	TRBJ2-5	TGCGCCAGCAGCCCGACTAGCGGGTACCAAGAGACCCAGTACTTC	CASSPTSGYQETQYF
TRBD1	.	TRBV11-2	15	TRBJ2-7	TGTGCCAGCAGCCCAGGACAGGGGGGGACCTACGAGCAGTACTTC	CASSPGQGGTYEQYF
.	.	TRBV6-5	15	TRBJ2-3	TGTGCCAGCAGCGACGCCAGGGGAAGCACAGATACGCAGTATTTT	CASSDARGSTDTQYF
TRBD2	medium-sized	TRBV7-2	17	TRBJ2-5	TGTGCCAGCAGAGTGCAGGCTGGGGCGGGGGTCCAAGAGACCCAGTACTTC	CASRVQAGAGVQETQYF
.	.	TRBV5-1	15	TRBJ2-2	TGCGCCAGCAGCTTGGGACTTAGGGACACCGGGGAGCTGTTTTTT	CASSLGLRDTGELFF
.	.	TRBV12-3/TRBV12-4	12	TRBJ1-1	TGTGCCAGCGCACAAGGTCGACAGGAAGCTTTCTTT	CASAQGRQEAFF
.	.	TRBV30	14	TRBJ1-1	TGTGCCTGGAGGTCCTGGCGGGGCAGGACTGAAGCTTTCTTT	CAWRSWRGRTEAFF
TRBD2	.	TRBV7-9	16	TRBJ2-1	TGTGCCAGCAGTTCAGCGGGAGGTCGTTCCTACAATGAGCAGTTCTTC	CASSSAGGRSYNEQFF
.	.	TRBV5-1	11	TRBJ2-7	TGCGCCAGCAACCAAACAGGGTGGCAGTACTTC	CASNQTGWQYF
.	.	TRBV3-1/TRBV3-2	11	TRBJ2-3	TGTGCCAGCAGCCAAGATGGGAAAGGGTATTTT	CASSQDGKGYF
TRBD1	.	TRBV19	14	TRBJ2-5	TGTGCCAGTAGTTCGGACAGGGGGCGAGAGACCCAGTACTTC	CASSSDRGRETQYF
.	once	TRBV7-2	13	TRBJ2-1	TGTGCCAGCAACCAGGACACCCACAATGAGCAGTTCTTC	CASNQDTHNEQFF
TRBD2	.	TRBV5-1	14	TRBJ2-3	TGCGCCAGCAGCGCTAGTAGCGGGAGAGATACGCAGTATTTT	CASSASSGRDTQYF
TRBD2	.	TRBV9	14	TRBJ2-7	TGTGCCAGCAGCGTTGCTAGCGGGGGCTTCGAGCAGTACTTC	CASSVASGGFEQYF
.	.	TRBV5-5	15	TRBJ1-2	TGTGCCAGCAGCTTGGCTGCCACCCCGGACTTTGGCTACACCTTC	CASSLAATPDFGYTF
TRBD2	.	TRBV18	16	TRBJ2-1	TGTGCCAGCTCACCACCGGGACTACCCACAACCAATGAGCAGTTCTTC	CASSPPGLPTTNEQFF
TRBD2	.	TRBV25-1	11	TRBJ2-7	TGTGCCAGCGGGGGGGGTTACGAGCAGTACTTC	CASGGGYEQYF
TRBD2	.	TRBV2	14	TRBJ2-7	TGTGCCAGCAGTCGGACTAGCGGGAGGAACGAGCAGTACTTC	CASSRTSGRNEQYF
.	.	TRBV5-1	12	TRBJ2-3	TGCGCCAGCAGCGGAGGCGGAGCTACGCAGTATTTT	CASSGGGATQYF
.	.	TRBV29-1	12	TRBJ1-2	TGCAGCGTCCACCGGGACCGCTATGGCTACACCTTC	CSVHRDRYGYTF
.	.	TRBV5-1	15	TRBJ2-1	TGCGCCAGCAGCAAAGATACTGGCTCCTACAATGAGCAGTTCTTC	CASSKDTGSYNEQFF